Given below is one T cell receptor (beta chain) in context. Its cognate antigen is unknown. Time point meaning: persistent/refractory GD, antithyroid drugs over 5 years with positive TRAb. RNA from PBMCs was the source of the TCR library. Patients came from an endocrinology department in Xi'an, China. The authors built TCR beta libraries using iRepertoire HTBI primers and Arm-PCR of CDR3 regions. TCRdb called the multiplex PCR reads again in MiXCR, with one record for every CDR3 protein. The sample holds 400,000 or so distinct CDR3 sequences, about 20% seen once. This entry is derived from a study of regulatory T cells in long-lasting Graves disease. Study-level background: Over 5 years of antithyroid drugs plus positive TSH receptor antibodies defined persistent Graves' disease. Study-wide findings and caveats: TCR diversity in persistent Graves' patients was below that of newly diagnosed ones. Newly diagnosed disease favored TRBV20-1 and TRBJ2-1 over persistent disease.

The V gene end was trimmed by 6 bases and the J gene end by 3 bases; junction bases not matched to a gene: 10. The CDR3 runs to 15 residues. CDR1 and CDR2 (germline): MDHEN, SYDVKM. Sequencing used peripheral blood mononuclear cells (PBMCs), obtained when the disease was refractory, from a patient treated with antithyroid drugs. The TCR was taken from a female donor with Graves disease. The rearrangement uses TRBV28 and TRBJ2-7; TRBD2 matches 8 bases. CDR3 amino acids: CASSHRVAGNYEQYF. In DNA, the CDR3 is TGTGCCAGCAGCCACCGGGTAGCGGGAAACTACGAGCAGTACTTC.